This T cell receptor beta chain was recovered during a study of CD8 T cells in ankylosing spondylitis. Findings and caveats of the study: In reactive arthritis synovial fluid and blood, some motif variants had been reported before. The study identified a TCR beta motif of several highly homologous variants that appeared characteristic of ankylosing spondylitis blood.

Making use of molecular barcodes, quantitative 5'-RACE generated TCR beta libraries. TCRdb analysed the 5' RACE reads with MiXCR anew, one entry per CDR3 protein. This sample yields 240,000 or so distinct CDR3 sequences, of which roughly 10% are seen a single time; about 6.8% belongs to the top ten. Germline V gene sequence: CDR1 MGHRA, CDR2 YSYEKL. V lost 0 bases and J lost 0, with 12 bases in between. The CDR3 consists of 17 residues. Remarks on this clonotype: The antigen is not known.

J is TRBJ2-1 and V is TRBV4-1; no reliable D call. The clonotype comes from a male donor with ankylosing spondylitis or in good health (not recorded which). The material sequenced was blood, either unsorted or a sorted T cell fraction (not recorded which). CDR3 region: CASSQDVALGSYNEQFF. For the CDR3, the DNA is TGCGCCAGCAGCCAAGATGTGGCCTTGGGCTCCTACAATGAGCAGTTCTTC.